This TCR beta chain was captured in a study of cytomegalovirus exposure and HLA in healthy donors. General study points: The listing of roughly 160 TCR beta chains classed them as cytomegalovirus-associated. Rarity held for most TCR sequences, but there were some public TCRs that occurred in many donors.

Germline trimming cut 0 bases from V and 2 bases from J; bases unmatched to any gene: 6. CDR3 size: 16 residues. Germline assignment: CDR1 SGHRS and CDR2 YFSETQ. PCR used 60 Vbeta primers and 13 Jbeta primers. The authors' processing: Later, roughly 86 million unique TCR beta chains were counted in an analysis, and some 10 million of them were shared. The data were produced by immunoSEQ multiplex PCR, yet TCRdb's version contains in-frame clones alone and is incomplete. Clonal size and the V and J genes are those of that table, whereas D and trimming came from the DNA. The table lists 60,000 to 70,000 clones. Notes on this clone: The antigen is not known.

The V and J genes are TRBV5-1 and TRBJ2-5; 8 bases map to TRBD2. The clonotype comes from a man aged 30 to 45 in good health and CMV-seropositive. Sequencing used PBMCs. The DNA for the CDR3 is TGCGCCAGCAGCTTGGGGACTAGCTTTGGGCAAGAGACCCAGTACTTC. Translation: CASSLGTSFGQETQYF.